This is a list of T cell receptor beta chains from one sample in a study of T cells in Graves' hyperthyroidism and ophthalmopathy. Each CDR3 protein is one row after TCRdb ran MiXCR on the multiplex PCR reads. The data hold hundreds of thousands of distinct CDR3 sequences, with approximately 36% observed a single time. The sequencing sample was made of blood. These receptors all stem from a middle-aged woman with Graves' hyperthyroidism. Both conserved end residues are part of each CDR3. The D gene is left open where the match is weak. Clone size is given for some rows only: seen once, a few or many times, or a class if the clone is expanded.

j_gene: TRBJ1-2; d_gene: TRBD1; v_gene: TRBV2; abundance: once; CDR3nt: TGTGCCAGCGAGCAGTTCGGCGGACAGGGGGCGGGAGGCTACACCTTC; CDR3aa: CASEQFGGQGAGGYTF
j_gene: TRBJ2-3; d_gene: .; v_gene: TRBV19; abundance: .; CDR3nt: TGTGCCAGTAGAGGGGGGGGCGGATTGACAGATACGCAGTATTTT; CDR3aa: CASRGGGGLTDTQYF
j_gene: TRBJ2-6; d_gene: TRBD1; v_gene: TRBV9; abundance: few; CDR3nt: TGTGCCAGCAGCGTACCGGGACAGGGGAACGTCCTGACTTTC; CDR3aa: CASSVPGQGNVLTF
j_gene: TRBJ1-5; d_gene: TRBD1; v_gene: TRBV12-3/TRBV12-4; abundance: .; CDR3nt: TGTGCCGGCAGCTTGGGACAGAATCAGCCCCAGCATTTT; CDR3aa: CAGSLGQNQPQHF
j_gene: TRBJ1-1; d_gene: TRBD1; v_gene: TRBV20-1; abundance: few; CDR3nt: TGCAGTGCTAGCATGTACAGGGGCGAGAGCCTGAACACTGAAGCTTTCTTT; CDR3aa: CSASMYRGESLNTEAFF
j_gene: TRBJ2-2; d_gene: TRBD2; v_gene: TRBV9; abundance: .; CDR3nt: TGTGCCAGCAGCGTAGTGAGGACTAGCGGCGACACCGGGGAGCTGTTTTTT; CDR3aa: CASSVVRTSGDTGELFF
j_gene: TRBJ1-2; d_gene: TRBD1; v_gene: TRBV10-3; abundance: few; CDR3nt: TGTGCCAGCAGATACAGGGGGCTGAGCTATGGCTACACCTTC; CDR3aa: CASRYRGLSYGYTF
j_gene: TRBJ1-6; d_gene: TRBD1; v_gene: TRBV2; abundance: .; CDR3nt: TGTGCCAGCAGCCAACGCGGACAGGGGACGAATTCACCCCTCCACTTT; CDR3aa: CASSQRGQGTNSPLHF
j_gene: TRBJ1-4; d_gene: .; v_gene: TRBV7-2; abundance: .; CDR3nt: TGCGCCAGCAGCCAGGAAATCTCAACTAATGAAAAACTGTTTTTT; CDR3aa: CASSQEISTNEKLFF
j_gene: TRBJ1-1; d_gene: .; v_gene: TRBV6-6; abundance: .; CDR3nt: TGTGCCAGCAGTTACAATAGGGGGGGCGCAAGGGGTGAAGCTTTCTTT; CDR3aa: CASSYNRGGARGEAFF
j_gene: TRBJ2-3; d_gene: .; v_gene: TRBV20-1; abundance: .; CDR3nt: TGCAGTGCTAATATAGTGTCTAGCACAGATACGCAGTATTTT; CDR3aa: CSANIVSSTDTQYF
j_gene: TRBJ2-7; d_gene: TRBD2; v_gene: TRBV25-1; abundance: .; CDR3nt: TGTGCCAGCACTAGCGGGAGAGTTGCCCACGAGCAGTACTTC; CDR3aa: CASTSGRVAHEQYF
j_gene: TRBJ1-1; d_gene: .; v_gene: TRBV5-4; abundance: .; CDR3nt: TGTGCCAGCACCTCGATAACAGGCGAAACTGAAGCTTTCTTT; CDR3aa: CASTSITGETEAFF
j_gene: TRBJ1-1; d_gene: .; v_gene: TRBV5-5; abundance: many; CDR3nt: TGTGCCAGCAGCTCGCCGCAGGGTAGGACTGAAGCTTTCTTT; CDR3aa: CASSSPQGRTEAFF
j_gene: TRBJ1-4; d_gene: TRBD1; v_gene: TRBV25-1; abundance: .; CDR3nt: TGTGCCAGCAGTTTACCCCAGGGGGCTGAAAAACTGTTTTTT; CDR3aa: CASSLPQGAEKLFF